The next 26 T cell receptor beta chains were all read from a single sample in a study of post-analysis software for immune sequencing data (dated by TCRdb to 2015 to 2017). The research as a whole found: Four to six TRBV segments, including TRBV5-6, TRBV5-1 and TRBV20-1, were significantly more frequent in patients than controls.

To prepare the library, PCR was applied. The instrument given in TCRdb is Illumina HiSeq 2500. To reduce PCR and sequencing biases, unique molecular identifiers were built into the TCR beta cDNA libraries. TCRdb ran its own pipeline on the public reads, namely fastp trimming at Q25 and MiXCR clone calling, and kept in-frame beta chains. Rows with a matching CDR3 protein are joined into one entry that keeps the most common DNA and genes. Here the sample has about 460,000 distinct CDR3 sequences; under 55% occur a single time. Roughly 12% of the sample rests with the top ten. Antigens of these TCRs are unknown. The sequenced material came from blood. The receptors derive from a girl aged 5 to 17 with multiple sclerosis.

This chain joins TRBV7-2 and TRBJ1-5; no reliable D call. V shed 1 base and J shed 5 bases, with 6 bases lying between them. The CDR3 sequence is 13 residues long. Germline V gene data show CDR1 as SGHTA and CDR2 as FQGNSA. CDR3 sequence reads: CASSLGLDQPQHF. As DNA, the CDR3 is TGTGCCAGCAGCTTAGGGCTAGATCAGCCCCAGCATTTT.

The sample holds a few counts of this clonotype. The chain links TRBV5-1 to TRBJ1-4; 10 bases map to TRBD1. The germline CDR1 and CDR2 sequences are SGHRS and YFSETQ. The CDR3 spans 16 residues. The V segment lost 4 bases and the J segment 10 bases; nucleotides outside the gene matches: 13. CDR3 protein: CASSQGQGTPTTKLFF. In DNA, the CDR3 is TGCGCCAGCAGCCAGGGACAGGGGACACCCACTACAAAACTGTTTTTT.

This chain connects TRBV2 to TRBJ1-1; a weak D match, TRBD1 (5 bases). Germline CDR1 and CDR2: SNHLY and FYNNEI. The length of the CDR3 is 14 residues. V lost 6 bases and J lost 0, with 11 bases in between. CDR3 DNA: TGTGCCAGCAGCGAATGGGGGATGAACACTGAAGCTTTCTTT. It specifies CASSEWGMNTEAFF. The entire variable domain, with the rest obtained from reference TRBV2 and TRBJ1-1, is as follows: EPEVTQTPSHQVTQMGQEVILRCVPISNHLYFYWYRQILGQKVEFLVSFYNNEISEKSEIFDDQFSVERPDGSNFTLKIRSTKLEDSAMYFCASSEWGMNTEAFFGQGTRLTVV.

The table lists this clonotype with a count of one. The chain uses TRBV5-1 and TRBJ1-2; TRBD1 is a possible D gene (5 bases). There are 17 residues in the CDR3. Trimming cost V 0 bases and J 0 bases, with 15 bases left between them. CDR1 is SGHRS and CDR2 is YFSETQ in the germline V gene. DNA for the CDR3: TGCGCCAGCAGCTTGGGCGACAGAGACTATTCTAACTATGGCTACACCTTC. This encodes CASSLGDRDYSNYGYTF. The variable domain in full, completed from reference TRBV5-1 and TRBJ1-2, reads KAGVTQTPRYLIKTRGQQVTLSCSPISGHRSVSWYQQTPGQGLQFLFEYFSETQRNKGNFPGRFSGRQFSNSRSEMNVSTLELGDSALYLCASSLGDRDYSNYGYTFGSGTRLTVV.

This chain joins TRBV5-1 and TRBJ2-7; TRBD2 aligns across 9 bases. V lost 0 bases, J lost 5 bases, and 3 bases stayed unmatched. The CDR3 extends over 14 amino acids. Germline V lookup: CDR1 SGHRS, CDR2 YFSETQ. The CDR3 region has the DNA TGCGCCAGCAGCTTGGGTAGCGGGAGCGACGAGCAGTACTTC. Its protein product is CASSLGSGSDEQYF. Full variable domain (outside the CDR3, taken from reference TRBV5-1 and TRBJ2-7): KAGVTQTPRYLIKTRGQQVTLSCSPISGHRSVSWYQQTPGQGLQFLFEYFSETQRNKGNFPGRFSGRQFSNSRSEMNVSTLELGDSALYLCASSLGSGSDEQYFGPGTRLTVT.

This clonotype was observed a few times. The chain links TRBV28 to TRBJ1-2; TRBD1 is a possible D gene (6 bases). In germline, CDR1 is MDHEN, CDR2 SYDVKM. V gave up 5 bases and J gave up 0 bases, with 16 bases separating them. The CDR3 covers 16 residues. CDR3 in amino acids: CASSEQTGEPNYGYTF. CDR3 DNA: TGTGCCAGCAGTGAACAGACAGGCGAACCTAACTATGGCTACACCTTC.

Turning to this clonotype: This may stem from a read error, because a much larger clone lies one nucleotide away. The rearrangement joins TRBV11-2 to TRBJ2-5; weak D call: TRBD2 (6 bases). With the DNA end fitting TRBJ2-7 better, the J assignment may be wrong. Germline V CDR1 and CDR2: SGHAT, FQNNGV. The CDR3 extends over 14 amino acids. The CDR3 reads CASSPSSDSHEQYF. The CDR3 nucleotides are TGTGCCAGCAGCCCCTCTAGCGACTCCCACGAGCAGTACTTC.

J is TRBJ2-5 and V is TRBV20-1; 12 positions match TRBD2. The ends lost 3 bases at V and 1 base at J; junction bases unmatched: 15. Germline V gene sequence: CDR1 DFQATT, CDR2 SNEGSKA (reference sequence). There are 19 residues in the CDR3. The CDR3 loop reads CSASVFPGLAGGLQETQYF. In DNA form, the CDR3 reads TGCAGTGCTAGTGTGTTTCCCGGGCTAGCGGGAGGGCTCCAAGAGACCCAGTACTTC.

For the CDR3, the DNA is TGTGCCAGCAGTGAAGCTCGATACACGAGCAATGAGCAGTACTTC. Its protein is CASSEARYTSNEQYF. V usage is TRBV6-1 and J usage is TRBJ2-7; D ambiguous. Trimming took 0 bases from V and 7 from J, leaving 16 bases between them. CDR3 length equals 15 residues. Germline V gene lookup returns CDR1 MNHNS and CDR2 SASEGT.

The chain links TRBV7-9 to TRBJ2-3; D is undetermined. Germline assignment: CDR1 SEHNR and CDR2 FQNEAQ (reference sequence). With 2 bases removed from V and 4 bases from J, the gap between germline ends came to 10 bases. This CDR3 is 14 amino acids long. As DNA, the CDR3 is TGTGCCAGCAGCTTACTGAGTCGGTCAGATACGCAGTATTTT. Translated, it gives CASSLLSRSDTQYF.

V and J are TRBV12-3 or TRBV12-4 and TRBJ1-4; D is perhaps TRBD1 (5 bases). The CDR3 is made up of 13 amino acids. V shed 3 bases and J shed 5 bases, with 7 bases lying between them. For the CDR3, the DNA is TGTGCCAGCAGTTTGGGGCTGAATGAAAAACTGTTTTTT. It is translated as CASSLGLNEKLFF.

CDR3 residues: CASSRTSGIKETQYF. Written as DNA, the CDR3 is TGTGCCAGCAGTCGCACTAGCGGGATTAAAGAGACCCAGTACTTC. The gene calls are TRBV6-5 and TRBJ2-5; 10 positions match TRBD2. CDR1 is MNHEY and CDR2 is SVGAGI in the germline V gene. V lost 5 bases and J lost 3; bases outside the gene matches: 6. The CDR3 is 15 amino acids.

The chain uses TRBV20-1 and TRBJ1-5; no definite D call. This CDR3 has 16 residues. Looked up from germline, CDR1 is DFQATT and CDR2 is SNEGSKA (reference sequence). The germline V and J ends were trimmed by 3 bases and 0 bases, with 15 bases remaining between them. Written as DNA, the CDR3 is TGCAGTGCTAGGGACCCTCATGGTCGTAGCAATCAGCCCCAGCATTTT. It codes for CSARDPHGRSNQPQHF.

This clonotype has a handful of counts. The rearrangement uses TRBV27 and TRBJ1-2; TRBD1 matches at 9 bases. There are 13 residues in the CDR3. V was clipped by 6 bases and J by 6 bases; unmatched bases: 5. Germline CDR1 reads MNHEY; CDR2 reads SMNVEV (reference sequence). The CDR3 spells CASRPGQGNGYTF. The DNA of the CDR3 is TGTGCCAGCAGACCGGGACAGGGAAATGGCTACACCTTC.

The chain recombines TRBV29-1 with TRBJ2-3; D gene ambiguous. The V end lost 5 bases, the J end lost 0 bases, and 6 bases lay between the germline ends. The germline V gene has CDR1 SQVTM and CDR2 ANQGSEA. CDR3 size: 12 residues. CDR3 nucleotides: TGCAGCGTTCGGGTTAGCACAGATACGCAGTATTTT. Amino acid sequence: CSVRVSTDTQYF.

The chain joins TRBV2 to TRBJ1-4; D gene unclear. Germline V gene lookup returns CDR1 SNHLY and CDR2 FYNNEI. The CDR3 totals 14 residues. The V and J ends lost 8 bases and 0 bases respectively, with 10 bases between them. CDR3 amino acids: CASGQRSTNEKLFF. CDR3 in DNA: TGTGCCAGCGGCCAGAGATCAACTAATGAAAAACTGTTTTTT. Full variable domain (missing parts from reference TRBV2 and TRBJ1-4): EPEVTQTPSHQVTQMGQEVILRCVPISNHLYFYWYRQILGQKVEFLVSFYNNEISEKSEIFDDQFSVERPDGSNFTLKIRSTKLEDSAMYFCASGQRSTNEKLFFGSGTQLSVL.

The CDR3 spells CASSSIEPRYGYTF. In DNA, the CDR3 is TGCGCCAGCAGCTCGATAGAACCAAGGTATGGCTACACCTTC. The chain has TRBV5-1 and TRBJ1-2; D call uncertain. Germline CDR1 SGHRS, CDR2 YFSETQ. The CDR3 is 14 amino acids. Trimming left V 3 bases short and J 5 bases short, with 14 bases between. Filled out from reference TRBV5-1 and TRBJ1-2, the complete variable domain reads KAGVTQTPRYLIKTRGQQVTLSCSPISGHRSVSWYQQTPGQGLQFLFEYFSETQRNKGNFPGRFSGRQFSNSRSEMNVSTLELGDSALYLCASSSIEPRYGYTFGSGTRLTVV.

The V call is TRBV20-1, the J call TRBJ2-7; TRBD1 might be the D (5 bases). CDR1 DFQATT and CDR2 SNEGSKA come from the germline V gene (reference sequence). The V gene lost 0 bases and the J gene lost 2 bases, with 14 bases spanning the gap. This CDR3 region has 15 residues. The CDR3 DNA reads TGCAGTGCTAGAGACACAGGCCAGGGTACCTACGAGCAGTACTTC. Its translation is CSARDTGQGTYEQYF.

In this sample, this clonotype turned up a few times. V and J are TRBV25-1 and TRBJ2-7; maybe TRBD2 (5 bases). The CDR3 loop spans 12 amino acids. CDR1 and CDR2 from the germline V gene are MGHDK and SYGVNS. Trimming took off 7 bases at V and 3 bases at J, with 10 bases between the two ends. Here the CDR3 reads CASKRGYYEQYF. For the CDR3, the DNA is TGTGCCAGCAAAAGAGGGTACTACGAGCAGTACTTC.

This chain connects TRBV7-2 to TRBJ2-3; D perhaps matches TRBD2 (5 bases). V was cut by 6 bases and J by 3 bases, with 13 bases left in between. Germline V gene sequence: CDR1 SGHTA, CDR2 FQGNSA. CDR3 size: 14 residues. The CDR3 sequence is CASSPYGVTDTQYF. The CDR3 region has the DNA TGTGCCAGCAGTCCTTACGGGGTAACAGATACGCAGTATTTT.

The chain uses TRBV7-3 and TRBJ1-1; no clear D gene. Germline V CDR1 and CDR2: SGHTA, FQGTGA. The ends were cut back, 2 bases at V and 1 base at J, with 8 bases in the middle. The CDR3 loop spans 14 amino acids. The CDR3 coding sequence is TGTGCCAGCAGCTTATCAGATTCGAACACTGAAGCTTTCTTT. Translation: CASSLSDSNTEAFF.

J is TRBJ2-3 and V is TRBV28, with 9 bases that match TRBD2. V gave up 6 bases and J gave up 2 bases; unmatched junction bases: 6. This CDR3 comprises 15 residues. CDR1 is MDHEN, CDR2 SYDVKM, per germline. CDR3 in amino acids: CASRVLAGNTDTQYF. The CDR3 DNA follows: TGTGCCAGCAGGGTCCTAGCGGGAAACACAGATACGCAGTATTTT.

This clonotype was observed a handful of times. J is TRBJ2-1 and V is TRBV29-1; the match to TRBD2 covers 7 bases. This CDR3 region has 11 residues. Germline lookup yields CDR1 SQVTM and CDR2 ANQGSEA. V was clipped by 6 bases and J by 7 bases; unmatched bases: 3. CDR3 bases: TGCAGCGTGAGACTAGCAAATGAGCAGTTCTTC. Its protein product is CSVRLANEQFF.

The V and J genes are TRBV29-1 and TRBJ2-7; 7 nucleotides line up with TRBD2. V lost 6 bases, J lost 0 bases, and 5 bases stayed unmatched. The CDR3 is 13 amino acids. Germline V gene data show CDR1 as SQVTM and CDR2 as ANQGSEA. CDR3 bases: TGCAGCGTCGGGAGGCCGTTCTCCTACGAGCAGTACTTC. This encodes CSVGRPFSYEQYF.

Points on this clonotype: Germline is not matched at one junction end, which may reflect a read error. V and J are TRBV6-5 and TRBJ2-1; D may be TRBD1 or TRBD2 (6 bases each). Germline V gene data show CDR1 as MNHEY and CDR2 as SVGAGI. CDR3 length: 18 residues. CDR3 nucleotide sequence: TGTGCTAGCAGTTACTCGTTCGGGGGCGCGGGCCCCGGCAATGAGCAGTTCTTC. Residues: CASSYSFGGAGPGNEQFF.

The chain uses TRBV24-1 and TRBJ2-1; no reliable D call. Germline V gives CDR1 KGHDR, CDR2 SFDVKD. V shed 5 bases and J shed 8 bases, with 9 bases lying between them. This CDR3 is built from 12 residues. The CDR3 protein is CATSAYMDEQFF. DNA of the CDR3: TGTGCCACCAGTGCCTATATGGATGAGCAGTTCTTC.